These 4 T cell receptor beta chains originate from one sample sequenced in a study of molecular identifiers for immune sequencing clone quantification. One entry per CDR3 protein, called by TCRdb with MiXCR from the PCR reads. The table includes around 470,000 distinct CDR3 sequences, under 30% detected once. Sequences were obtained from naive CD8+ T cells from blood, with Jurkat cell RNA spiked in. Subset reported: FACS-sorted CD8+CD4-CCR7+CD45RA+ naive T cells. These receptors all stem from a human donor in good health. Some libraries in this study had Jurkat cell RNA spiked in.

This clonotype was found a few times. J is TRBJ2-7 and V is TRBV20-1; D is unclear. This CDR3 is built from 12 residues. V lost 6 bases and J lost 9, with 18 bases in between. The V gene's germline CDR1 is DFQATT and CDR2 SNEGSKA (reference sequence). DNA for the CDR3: TGCAGTGCCCTCCTTCCCGTCGGCGGGCAGTACTTC. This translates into CSALLPVGGQYF.

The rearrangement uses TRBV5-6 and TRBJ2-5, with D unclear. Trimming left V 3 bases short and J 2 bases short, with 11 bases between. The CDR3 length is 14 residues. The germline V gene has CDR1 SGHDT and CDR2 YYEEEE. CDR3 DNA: TGTGCCAGCAGCTCCTACGGGCAGCAAGAGACCCAGTACTTC. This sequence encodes CASSSYGQQETQYF.

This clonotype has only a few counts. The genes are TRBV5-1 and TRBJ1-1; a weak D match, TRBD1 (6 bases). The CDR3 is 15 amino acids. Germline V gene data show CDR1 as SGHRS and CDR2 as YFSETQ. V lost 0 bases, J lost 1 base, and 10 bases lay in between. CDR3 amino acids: CASSLAGAPNTEAFF. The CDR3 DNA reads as TGCGCCAGCAGCTTGGCAGGGGCGCCGAACACTGAAGCTTTCTTT. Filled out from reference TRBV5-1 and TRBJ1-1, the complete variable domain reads KAGVTQTPRYLIKTRGQQVTLSCSPISGHRSVSWYQQTPGQGLQFLFEYFSETQRNKGNFPGRFSGRQFSNSRSEMNVSTLELGDSALYLCASSLAGAPNTEAFFGQGTRLTVV.

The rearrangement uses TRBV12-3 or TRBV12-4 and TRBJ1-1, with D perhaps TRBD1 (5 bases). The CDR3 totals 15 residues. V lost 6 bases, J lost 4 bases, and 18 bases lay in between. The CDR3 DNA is TGTGCCAGCAGCACTTCGGGACTAGGAGGCACTGAAGCTTTCTTT. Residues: CASSTSGLGGTEAFF.